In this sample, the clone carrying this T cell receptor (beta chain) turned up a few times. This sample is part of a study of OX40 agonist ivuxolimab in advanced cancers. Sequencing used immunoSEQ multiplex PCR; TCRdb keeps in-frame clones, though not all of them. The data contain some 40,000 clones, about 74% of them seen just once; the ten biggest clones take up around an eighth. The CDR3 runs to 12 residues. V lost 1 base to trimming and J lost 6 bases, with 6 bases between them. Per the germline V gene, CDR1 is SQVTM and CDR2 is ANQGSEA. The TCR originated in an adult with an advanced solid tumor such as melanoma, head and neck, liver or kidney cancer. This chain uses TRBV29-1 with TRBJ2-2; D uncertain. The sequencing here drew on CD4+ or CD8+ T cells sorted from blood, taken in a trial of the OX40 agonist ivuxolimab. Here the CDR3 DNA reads TGCAGCGTTGAAGGGTCGGCCGGGGAGCTGTTTTTT. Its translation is CSVEGSAGELFF.